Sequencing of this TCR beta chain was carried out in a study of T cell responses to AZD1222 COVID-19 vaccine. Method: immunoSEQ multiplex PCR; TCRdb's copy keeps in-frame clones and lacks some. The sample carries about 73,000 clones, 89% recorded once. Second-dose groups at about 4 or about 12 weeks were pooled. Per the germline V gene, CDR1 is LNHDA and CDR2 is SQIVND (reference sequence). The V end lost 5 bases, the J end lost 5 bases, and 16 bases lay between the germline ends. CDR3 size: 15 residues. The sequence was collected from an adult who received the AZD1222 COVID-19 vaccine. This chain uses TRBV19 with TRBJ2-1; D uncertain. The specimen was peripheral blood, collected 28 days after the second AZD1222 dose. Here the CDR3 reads CASSPDLAGNNEQFF. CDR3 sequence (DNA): TGTGCCAGTAGTCCCGATTTGGCAGGAAACAATGAGCAGTTCTTC.